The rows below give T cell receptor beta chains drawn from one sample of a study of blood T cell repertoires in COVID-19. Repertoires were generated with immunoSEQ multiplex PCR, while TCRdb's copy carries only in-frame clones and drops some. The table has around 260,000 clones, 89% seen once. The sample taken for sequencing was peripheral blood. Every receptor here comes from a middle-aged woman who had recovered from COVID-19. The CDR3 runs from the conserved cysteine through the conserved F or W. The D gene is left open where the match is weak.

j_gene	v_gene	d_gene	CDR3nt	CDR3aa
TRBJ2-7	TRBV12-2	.	TGTGCAAGGGCGCTAGGGACTAGCGGGATCAGGATATACGAGCAGTACTTC	CARALGTSGIRIYEQYF
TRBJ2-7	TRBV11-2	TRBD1	TGTGCCAGCAGCTTAGATTGGACAGGGAAGCAGTACTTC	CASSLDWTGKQYF
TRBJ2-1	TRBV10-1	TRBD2	TGCGCCAGCAGTGAGGGGTCTGGCGGGAGAGGCAATGAGCAGTTCTTC	CASSEGSGGRGNEQFF
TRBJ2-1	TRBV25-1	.	TGTGCCAGCAGTGAATATATAACTAGCACTTACAATGAGCAGTTCTTC	CASSEYITSTYNEQFF
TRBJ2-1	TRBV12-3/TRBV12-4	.	TGTGCCAGCAGTTTTATTAATGAGCAGTTCTTC	CASSFINEQFF
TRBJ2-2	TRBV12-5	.	TGTGCTAGTGGTTTGGTACGCGTGTTGAACACCGGGGAGCTGTTTTTT	CASGLVRVLNTGELFF
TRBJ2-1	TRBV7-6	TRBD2	TGTGCCAGCAGACTAGAGTCCGGCGGGAGTGCATACAATGAGCAGTTCTTC	CASRLESGGSAYNEQFF
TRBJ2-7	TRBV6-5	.	TGTGCCAGCAGTTCTCAGCGGACTCCCCCCTACGAGCAGTACTTC	CASSSQRTPPYEQYF
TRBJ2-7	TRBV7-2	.	TGTGCCAGCAGCTTAAGCCAGGGGACGAGCTCCTACGAGCAGTACTTC	CASSLSQGTSSYEQYF
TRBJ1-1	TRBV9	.	TGTGCCAGCAGCGGTACAGGGAGCACTGAAGCTTTCTTT	CASSGTGSTEAFF
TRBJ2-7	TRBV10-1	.	TGCGCCAGCAGACCCGAGACGGGAACTTCCTACGAGCAGTACTTC	CASRPETGTSYEQYF
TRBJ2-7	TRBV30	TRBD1	TGTGCCTGGAGTGTACAGGGGGCCTACGAGCAGTACTTC	CAWSVQGAYEQYF